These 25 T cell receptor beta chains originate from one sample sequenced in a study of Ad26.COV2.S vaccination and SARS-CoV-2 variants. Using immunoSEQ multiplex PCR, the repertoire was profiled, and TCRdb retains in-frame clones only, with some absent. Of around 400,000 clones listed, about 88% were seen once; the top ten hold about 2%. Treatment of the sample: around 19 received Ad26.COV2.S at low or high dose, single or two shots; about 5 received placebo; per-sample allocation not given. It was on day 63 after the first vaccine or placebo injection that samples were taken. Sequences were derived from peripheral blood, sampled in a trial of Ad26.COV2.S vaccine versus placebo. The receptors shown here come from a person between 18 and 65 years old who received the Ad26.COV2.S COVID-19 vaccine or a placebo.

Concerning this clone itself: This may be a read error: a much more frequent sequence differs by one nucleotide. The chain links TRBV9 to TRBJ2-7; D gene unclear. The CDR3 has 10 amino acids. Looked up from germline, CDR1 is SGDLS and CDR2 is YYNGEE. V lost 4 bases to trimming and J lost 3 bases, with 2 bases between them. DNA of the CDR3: TGTGCCAGCAGCTACTACGAGCAGTACTTC. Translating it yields CASSYYEQYF.

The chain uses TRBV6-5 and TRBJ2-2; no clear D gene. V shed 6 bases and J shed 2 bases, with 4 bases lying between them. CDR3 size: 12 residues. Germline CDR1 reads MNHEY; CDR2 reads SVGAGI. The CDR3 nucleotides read TGTGCCAGCAGGAAAAACACCGGGGAGCTGTTTTTT. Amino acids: CASRKNTGELFF.

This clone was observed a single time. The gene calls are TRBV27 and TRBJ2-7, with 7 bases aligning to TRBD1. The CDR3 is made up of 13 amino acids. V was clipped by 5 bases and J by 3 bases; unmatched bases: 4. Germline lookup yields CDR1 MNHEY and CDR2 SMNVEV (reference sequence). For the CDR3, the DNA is TGTGCCAGCAGTAGACGGGACAGCTACGAGCAGTACTTC. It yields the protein CASSRRDSYEQYF.

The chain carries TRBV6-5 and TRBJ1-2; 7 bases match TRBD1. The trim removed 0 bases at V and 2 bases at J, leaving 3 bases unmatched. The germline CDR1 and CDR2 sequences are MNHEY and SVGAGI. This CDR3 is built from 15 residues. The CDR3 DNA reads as TGTGCCAGCAGTTACTCAGGGGGCTCGAACTATGGCTACACCTTC. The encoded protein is CASSYSGGSNYGYTF.

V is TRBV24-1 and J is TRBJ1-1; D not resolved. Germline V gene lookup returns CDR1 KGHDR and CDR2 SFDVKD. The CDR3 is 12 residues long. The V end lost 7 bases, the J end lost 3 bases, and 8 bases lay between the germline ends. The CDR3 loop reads CATRAEDTEAFF. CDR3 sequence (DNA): TGTGCCACCAGGGCTGAGGACACTGAAGCTTTCTTT.

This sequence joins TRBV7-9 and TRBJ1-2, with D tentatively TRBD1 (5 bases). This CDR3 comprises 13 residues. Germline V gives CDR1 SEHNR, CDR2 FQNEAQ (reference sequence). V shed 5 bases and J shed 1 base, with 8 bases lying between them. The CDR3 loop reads CASSPGDNYGYTF. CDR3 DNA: TGTGCCAGCAGCCCGGGGGATAACTATGGCTACACCTTC.

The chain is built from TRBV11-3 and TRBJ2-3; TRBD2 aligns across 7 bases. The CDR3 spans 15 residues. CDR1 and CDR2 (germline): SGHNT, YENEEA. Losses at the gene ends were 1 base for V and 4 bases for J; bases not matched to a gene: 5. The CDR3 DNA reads TGTGCCAGCAGCTTAGTGGGAGGGCCGGCAGATACGCAGTATTTT. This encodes CASSLVGGPADTQYF.

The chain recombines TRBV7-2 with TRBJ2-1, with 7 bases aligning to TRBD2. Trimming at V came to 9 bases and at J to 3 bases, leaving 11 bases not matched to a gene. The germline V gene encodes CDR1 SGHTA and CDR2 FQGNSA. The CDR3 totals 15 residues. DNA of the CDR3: TGTGCCAGTGGGCTGAGGAGGGAGGGCTACAATGAGCAGTTCTTC. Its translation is CASGLRREGYNEQFF.

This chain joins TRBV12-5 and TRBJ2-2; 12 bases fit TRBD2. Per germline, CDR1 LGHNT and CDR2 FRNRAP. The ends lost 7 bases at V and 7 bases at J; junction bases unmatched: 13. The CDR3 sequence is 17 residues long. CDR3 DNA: TGTGCTAGTGTGGGGAGTGGACTAGCGGGATGGGGCGGGGAGCTGTTTTTT. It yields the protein CASVGSGLAGWGGELFF.

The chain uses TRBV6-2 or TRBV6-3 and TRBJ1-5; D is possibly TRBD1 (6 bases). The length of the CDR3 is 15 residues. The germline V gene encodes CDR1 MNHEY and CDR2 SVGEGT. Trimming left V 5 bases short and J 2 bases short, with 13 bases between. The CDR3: CASSPGGGGNQPQHF. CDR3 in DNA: TGTGCCAGCAGTCCGGGGGGGGGCGGCAATCAGCCCCAGCATTTT.

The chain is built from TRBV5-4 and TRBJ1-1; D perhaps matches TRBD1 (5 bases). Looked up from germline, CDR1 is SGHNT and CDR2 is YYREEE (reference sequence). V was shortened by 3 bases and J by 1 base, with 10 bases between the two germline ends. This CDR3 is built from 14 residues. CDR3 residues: CASSSKGPNTEAFF. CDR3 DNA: TGTGCCAGCAGCTCGAAGGGACCGAACACTGAAGCTTTCTTT.

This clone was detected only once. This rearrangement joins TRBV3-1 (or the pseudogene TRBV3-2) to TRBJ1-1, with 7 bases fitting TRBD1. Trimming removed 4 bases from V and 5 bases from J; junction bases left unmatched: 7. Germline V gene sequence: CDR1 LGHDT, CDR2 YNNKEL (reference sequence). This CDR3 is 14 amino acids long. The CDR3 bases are TGTGCCAGCAGCCGGCCCGACAGGGTTACTGAAGCTTTCTTT. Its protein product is CASSRPDRVTEAFF.

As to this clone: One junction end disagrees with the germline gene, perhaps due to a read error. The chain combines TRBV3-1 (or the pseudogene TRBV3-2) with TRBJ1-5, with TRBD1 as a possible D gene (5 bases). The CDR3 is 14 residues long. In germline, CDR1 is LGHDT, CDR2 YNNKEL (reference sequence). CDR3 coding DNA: TGTGCCAGCAGCCAAGCCGGGGGAAGTCAGCCCCGGCATTTT. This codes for CASSQAGGSQPRHF.

The CDR3 loop is CASSLGEDEQYF. CDR3 bases: TGTGCCAGCAGCTTAGGTGAGGACGAGCAGTACTTC. This chain links TRBV7-2 with TRBJ2-7; no definite D call. CDR1 is SGHTA and CDR2 is FQGNSA in the germline V gene. Deletions cut 1 base from V and 5 bases from J, with 6 bases between. This CDR3 contains 12 residues.

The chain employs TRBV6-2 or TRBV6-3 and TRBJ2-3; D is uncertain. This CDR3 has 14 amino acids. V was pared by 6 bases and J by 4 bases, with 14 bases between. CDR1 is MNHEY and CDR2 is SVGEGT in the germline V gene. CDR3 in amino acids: CASSPLGMPDTQYF. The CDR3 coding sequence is TGTGCCAGCAGCCCGCTGGGAATGCCAGATACGCAGTATTTT.

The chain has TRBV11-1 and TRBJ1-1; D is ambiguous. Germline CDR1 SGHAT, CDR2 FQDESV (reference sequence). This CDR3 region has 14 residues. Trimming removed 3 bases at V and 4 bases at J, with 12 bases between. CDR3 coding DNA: TGTGCCAGCAGCTTGATACTTAGGAGCACTGAAGCTTTCTTT. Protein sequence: CASSLILRSTEAFF.

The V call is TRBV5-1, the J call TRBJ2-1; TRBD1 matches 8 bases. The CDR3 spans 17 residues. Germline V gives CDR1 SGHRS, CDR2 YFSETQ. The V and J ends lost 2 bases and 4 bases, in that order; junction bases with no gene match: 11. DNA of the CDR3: TGCGCCAGCAGCTTTGGACAGGGCGATTTGGTTTACAATGAGCAGTTCTTC. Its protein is CASSFGQGDLVYNEQFF.

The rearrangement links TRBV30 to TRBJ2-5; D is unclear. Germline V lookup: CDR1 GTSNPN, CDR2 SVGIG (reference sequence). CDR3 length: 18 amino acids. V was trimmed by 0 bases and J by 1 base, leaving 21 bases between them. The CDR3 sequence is CAWSVPRTRLLSQETQYF. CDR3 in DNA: TGTGCCTGGAGTGTACCCCGAACCCGACTCCTTTCCCAAGAGACCCAGTACTTC.

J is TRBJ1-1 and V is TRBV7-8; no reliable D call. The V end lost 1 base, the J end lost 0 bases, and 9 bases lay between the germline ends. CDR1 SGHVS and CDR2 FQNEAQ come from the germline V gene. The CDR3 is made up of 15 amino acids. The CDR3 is CASSLEAGMNTEAFF. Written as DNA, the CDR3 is TGTGCCAGCAGCTTAGAAGCGGGCATGAACACTGAAGCTTTCTTT.

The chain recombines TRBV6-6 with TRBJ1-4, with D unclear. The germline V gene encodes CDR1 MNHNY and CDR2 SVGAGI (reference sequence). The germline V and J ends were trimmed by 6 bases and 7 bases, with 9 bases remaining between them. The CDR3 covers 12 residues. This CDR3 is CASRDPGEKLFF. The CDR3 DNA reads TGTGCCAGCAGAGATCCGGGTGAAAAACTGTTTTTT.

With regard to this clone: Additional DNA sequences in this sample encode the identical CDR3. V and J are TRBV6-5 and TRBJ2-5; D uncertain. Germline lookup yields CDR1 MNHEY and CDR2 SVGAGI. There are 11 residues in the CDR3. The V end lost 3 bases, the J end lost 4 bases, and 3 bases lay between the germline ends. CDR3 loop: CASSYAETQYF. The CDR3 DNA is TGTGCCAGCAGTTATGCAGAGACCCAGTACTTC.

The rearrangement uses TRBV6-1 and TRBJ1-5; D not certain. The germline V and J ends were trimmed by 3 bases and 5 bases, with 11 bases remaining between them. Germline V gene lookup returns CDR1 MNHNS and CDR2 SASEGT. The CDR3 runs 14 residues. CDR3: CASSEGGWDQPQHF. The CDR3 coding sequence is TGTGCCAGCAGTGAGGGAGGGTGGGATCAGCCCCAGCATTTT.

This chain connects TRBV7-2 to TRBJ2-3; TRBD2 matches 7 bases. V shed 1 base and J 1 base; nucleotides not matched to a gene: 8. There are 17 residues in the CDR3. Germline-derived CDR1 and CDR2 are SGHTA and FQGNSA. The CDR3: CASSLEGPSGRTDTQYF. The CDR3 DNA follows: TGTGCCAGCAGCTTAGAGGGGCCTAGCGGTCGCACAGATACGCAGTATTTT.

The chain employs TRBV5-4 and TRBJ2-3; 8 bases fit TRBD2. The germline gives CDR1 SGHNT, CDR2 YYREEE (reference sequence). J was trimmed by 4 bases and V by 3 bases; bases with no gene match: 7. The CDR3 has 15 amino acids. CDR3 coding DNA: TGTGCCAGCAGCTCCCAGCGGGAGCGGGCAGATACGCAGTATTTT. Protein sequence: CASSSQRERADTQYF.

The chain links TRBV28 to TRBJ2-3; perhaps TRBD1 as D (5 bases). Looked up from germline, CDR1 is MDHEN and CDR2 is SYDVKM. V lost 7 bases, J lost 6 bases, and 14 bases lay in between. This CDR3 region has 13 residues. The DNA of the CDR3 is TGTGCCAGCATTAGACTGACAGAGGATACGCAGTATTTT. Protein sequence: CASIRLTEDTQYF. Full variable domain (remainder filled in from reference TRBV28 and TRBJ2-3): DVKVTQSSRYLVKRTGEKVFLECVQDMDHENMFWYRQDPGLGLRLIYFSYDVKMKEKGDIPEGYSVSREKKERFSLILESASTNQTSMYLCASIRLTEDTQYFGPGTRLTVL.